Listed below are T cell receptor beta chains from one sample, sequenced in a study of T cells in Graves' hyperthyroidism and ophthalmopathy. TCRdb re-called the multiplex PCR reads through MiXCR, storing one row per CDR3 protein. The profile shows approximately 610,000 distinct CDR3 sequences, under 15% of them singletons. The specimen sequenced was blood. These receptors were obtained from a woman in her thirties or forties with Graves' ophthalmopathy. CDR3s include the opening cysteine and the closing phenylalanine or tryptophan. The D gene is left open where the match is weak. Clone size appears in some rows only: once, few, many, or a class for an expanded clone.

J gene,D gene,clone size,V gene,CDR3 protein,CDR3 DNA
TRBJ2-7,NA,many,TRBV27,CASSGYRVSVLDEQYF,TGTGCCAGCAGCGGTTACAGGGTTTCGGTTTTGGACGAGCAGTACTTC
TRBJ2-7,TRBD2,many,TRBV7-2,CASSSRTSGTYEQYF,TGTGCCAGCAGTTCTCGGACTAGCGGGACCTACGAGCAGTACTTC
TRBJ2-7,TRBD2,NA,TRBV18,CASSRNPGLAGGPYEQYF,TGTGCCAGCTCACGCAACCCGGGACTAGCGGGAGGGCCCTACGAGCAGTACTTC
TRBJ2-7,NA,many,TRBV20-1,CSARENYEQYF,TGCAGTGCTAGAGAAAACTACGAGCAGTACTTC
TRBJ1-2,TRBD1,NA,TRBV27,CASSSGTGYYGYTF,TGTGCCAGCAGTTCGGGGACAGGGTACTATGGCTACACCTTC
TRBJ2-2,NA,few,TRBV6-2/TRBV6-3,CASSYLAVGELFF,TGTGCCAGCAGTTACCTAGCAGTCGGGGAGCTGTTTTTT
TRBJ2-7,TRBD1,many,TRBV25-1,CASSDPRDRDHEQYF,TGTGCCAGCAGTGACCCCCGTGACAGGGACCACGAGCAGTACTTC
TRBJ2-2,NA,NA,TRBV4-3,CASSQRESATTLLNTGELFF,TGCGCCAGCAGCCAGAGGGAGAGTGCGACAACCCTTTTAAACACCGGGGAGCTGTTTTTT
TRBJ2-3,NA,few,TRBV7-2,CASSLGTYPDTQYF,TGTGCCAGCAGCTTAGGGACCTATCCAGATACGCAGTATTTT
TRBJ2-7,NA,many,TRBV19,CASSLSTGTGSYEQYF,TGTGCCAGTAGTCTTTCAACCGGGACTGGGTCCTACGAGCAGTACTTC
TRBJ1-1,NA,NA,TRBV5-1,CASSLNREGTEAFF,TGCGCCAGCAGCTTAAACAGGGAAGGGACTGAAGCTTTCTTC
TRBJ1-1,NA,NA,TRBV11-3,CASSLDKSLLPEAFF,TGTGCCAGCAGCTTAGATAAATCCCTTCTCCCTGAAGCTTTCTTT
TRBJ2-7,NA,NA,TRBV6-2/TRBV6-3,CASSRRDTAYEQYF,TGTGCCAGCAGCCGGAGGGACACGGCCTACGAGCAGTACTTC
TRBJ1-1,NA,NA,TRBV2,CASRERTNTEAFF,TGTGCCAGCAGGGAGAGGACGAACACTGAAGCTTTCTTT
TRBJ2-7,NA,once,TRBV30,CAWSVSHPYEQYF,TGTGCCTGGAGTGTAAGTCATCCTTACGAGCAGTACTTC
TRBJ1-1,TRBD1,many,TRBV27,CASRDREWAEAFF,TGTGCCAGCAGAGACAGGGAATGGGCTGAAGCTTTCTTT
TRBJ2-7,TRBD2,many,TRBV27,CASRKREGRYEQYF,TGTGCCAGCCGGAAGCGGGAGGGCCGCTACGAGCAGTACTTC
TRBJ2-7,NA,many,TRBV5-5,CASSLYDGMYEQYF,TGTGCCAGCAGCTTGTACGACGGCATGTACGAGCAGTACTTC
TRBJ2-7,NA,many,TRBV2,CASEPPSGQYYEQYF,TGTGCCAGCGAACCCCCATCGGGGCAGTACTACGAGCAGTACTTC
TRBJ1-2,NA,many,TRBV28,CASSSSPGQNYGYTF,TGTGCCAGCAGTAGCTCCCCCGGACAGAACTATGGCTACACCTTC
TRBJ2-7,NA,many,TRBV9,CASSGGDFSYEQYF,TGTGCCAGCAGCGGTGGGGACTTCTCCTACGAGCAGTACTTC
TRBJ2-5,TRBD2,many,TRBV6-5,CASSYSLGTRQETQYF,TGTGCCAGCAGTTACTCTCTCGGGACTAGGCAAGAGACCCAGTACTTC
TRBJ2-7,TRBD2,many,TRBV12-3/TRBV12-4,CASSFAGGIYEQYF,TGTGCCAGCAGTTTTGCGGGAGGGATATACGAGCAGTACTTC
TRBJ1-2,TRBD1,many,TRBV7-2,CASNRQGYGYTF,TGTGCCAGCAATAGACAGGGCTATGGCTACACCTTC
TRBJ2-7,TRBD1,many,TRBV27,CASSQQGAPYEQYF,TGTGCCAGCAGTCAACAGGGGGCGCCCTACGAGCAGTACTTC
TRBJ2-7,TRBD2,many,TRBV30,CAWSEGGSAYEQYF,TGTGCCTGGAGTGAGGGAGGGTCGGCCTACGAGCAGTACTTC
TRBJ1-2,TRBD1,NA,TRBV20-1,CSANTGGGYGYTF,TGCAGTGCTAATACAGGGGGTGGCTATGGCTACACCTTC
TRBJ2-1,NA,NA,TRBV30,CAAIQDNEQFF,TGTGCCGCTATACAAGACAATGAGCAGTTCTTC
TRBJ2-1,TRBD2,few,TRBV5-1,CASSVPDVETSGPYNEQFF,TGCGCCAGCAGCGTACCGGATGTAGAGACTAGCGGGCCCTACAATGAGCAGTTCTTC
TRBJ2-2,TRBD2,few,TRBV29-1,CSVEDRTGGRFTGELFF,TGCAGCGTTGAAGATCGAACGGGAGGGCGGTTCACCGGGGAGCTGTTTTTT
TRBJ2-7,NA,many,TRBV29-1,CSVGRGVTYEQYF,TGCAGCGTTGGACGAGGTGTCACCTACGAGCAGTACTTC
TRBJ1-1,NA,NA,TRBV29-1,CSAFRDLPSDYTEAFF,TGCAGCGCCTTCCGGGACCTCCCGTCGGATTACACTGAAGCTTTCTTT
TRBJ2-7,TRBD1,many,TRBV12-3/TRBV12-4,CASSPRGQGGTYEQYF,TGTGCCAGCAGTCCAAGGGGACAGGGGGGAACCTACGAGCAGTACTTC
TRBJ2-5,NA,NA,TRBV18,CASSPPFRDQETQYF,TGTGCCAGCTCACCACCGTTCAGGGACCAAGAGACCCAGTACTTC
TRBJ2-7,NA,many,TRBV28,CASRSLGGAQEQYF,TGTGCCAGCAGGTCCCTCGGCGGGGCCCAAGAGCAGTACTTC